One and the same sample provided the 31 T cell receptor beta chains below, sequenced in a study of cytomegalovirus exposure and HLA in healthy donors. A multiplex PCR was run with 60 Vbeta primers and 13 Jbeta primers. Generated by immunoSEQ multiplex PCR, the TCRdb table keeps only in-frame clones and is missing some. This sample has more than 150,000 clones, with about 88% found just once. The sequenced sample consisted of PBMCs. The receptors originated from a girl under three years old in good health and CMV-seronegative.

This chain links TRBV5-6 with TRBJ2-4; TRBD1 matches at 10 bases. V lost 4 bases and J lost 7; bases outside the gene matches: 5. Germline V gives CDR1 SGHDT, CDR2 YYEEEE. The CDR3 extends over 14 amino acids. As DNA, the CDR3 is TGTGCCAGCAGCGCACCGGGACAGGGGAACATTCAGTACTTC. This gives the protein CASSAPGQGNIQYF.

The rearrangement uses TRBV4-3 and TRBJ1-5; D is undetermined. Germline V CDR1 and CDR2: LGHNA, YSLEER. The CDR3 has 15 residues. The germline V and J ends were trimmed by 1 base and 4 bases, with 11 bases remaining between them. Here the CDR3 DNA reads TGCGCCAGCAGCCAAGCAATGGTGCGGAATCAGCCCCAGCATTTT. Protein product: CASSQAMVRNQPQHF.

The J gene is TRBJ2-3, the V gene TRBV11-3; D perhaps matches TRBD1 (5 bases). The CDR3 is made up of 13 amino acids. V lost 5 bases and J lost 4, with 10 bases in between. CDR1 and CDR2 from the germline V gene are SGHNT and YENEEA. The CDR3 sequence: CASSVQGPDTQYF. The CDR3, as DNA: TGTGCCAGCAGCGTCCAGGGCCCAGATACGCAGTATTTT.

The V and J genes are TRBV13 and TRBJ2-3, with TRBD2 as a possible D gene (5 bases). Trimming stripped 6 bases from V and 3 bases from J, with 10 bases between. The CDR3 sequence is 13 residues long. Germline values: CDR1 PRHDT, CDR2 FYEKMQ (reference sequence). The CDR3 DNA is TGTGCCAGCAGGGTTAGCGCGACAGATACGCAGTATTTT. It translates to CASRVSATDTQYF. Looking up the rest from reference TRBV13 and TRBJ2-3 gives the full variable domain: AAGVIQSPRHLIKEKRETATLKCYPIPRHDTVYWYQQGPGQDPQFLISFYEKMQSDKGSIPDRFSAQQFSDYHSELNMSSLELGDSALYFCASRVSATDTQYFGPGTRLTVL.

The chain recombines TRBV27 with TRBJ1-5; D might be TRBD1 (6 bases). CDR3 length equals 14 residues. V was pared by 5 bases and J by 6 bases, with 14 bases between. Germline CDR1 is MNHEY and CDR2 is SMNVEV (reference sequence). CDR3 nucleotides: TGTGCCAGCAGTCCCCGGGGAGGGGGTCAGCCCCAGCATTTT. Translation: CASSPRGGGQPQHF.

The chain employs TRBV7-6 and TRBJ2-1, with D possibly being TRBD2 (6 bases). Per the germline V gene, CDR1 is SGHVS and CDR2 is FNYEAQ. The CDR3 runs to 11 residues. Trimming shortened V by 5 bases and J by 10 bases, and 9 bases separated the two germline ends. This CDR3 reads CASSQSGEQFF. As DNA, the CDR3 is TGTGCCAGCAGCCAAAGCGGGGAGCAGTTCTTC.

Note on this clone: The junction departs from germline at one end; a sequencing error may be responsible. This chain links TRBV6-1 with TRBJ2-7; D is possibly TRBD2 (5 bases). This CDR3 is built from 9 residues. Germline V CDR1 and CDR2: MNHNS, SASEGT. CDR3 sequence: CASSEGRTF. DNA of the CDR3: TGTGCCAGCAGTGAAGGGAGGACGTTC.

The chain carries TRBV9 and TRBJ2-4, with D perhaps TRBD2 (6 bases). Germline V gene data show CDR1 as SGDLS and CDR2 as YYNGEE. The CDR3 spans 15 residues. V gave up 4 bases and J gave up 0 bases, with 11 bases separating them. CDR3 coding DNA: TGTGCCAGCAGCCCCCTGCGGGGAGCCAAAAACATTCAGTACTTC. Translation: CASSPLRGAKNIQYF.

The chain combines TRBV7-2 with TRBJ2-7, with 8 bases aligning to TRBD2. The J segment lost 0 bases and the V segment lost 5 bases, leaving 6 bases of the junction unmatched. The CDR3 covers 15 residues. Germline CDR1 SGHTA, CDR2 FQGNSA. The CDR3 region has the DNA TGTGCCAGCAGCCCAACTAGCGGATTCTCCTACGAGCAGTACTTC. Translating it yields CASSPTSGFSYEQYF.

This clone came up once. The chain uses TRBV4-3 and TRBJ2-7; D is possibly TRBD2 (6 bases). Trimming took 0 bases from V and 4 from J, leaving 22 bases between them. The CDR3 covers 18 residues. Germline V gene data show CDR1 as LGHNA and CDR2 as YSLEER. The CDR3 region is CASSQEFRGRTNLYEQYF. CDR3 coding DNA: TGCGCCAGCAGCCAAGAGTTTAGAGGGAGGACAAACCTATACGAGCAGTACTTC.

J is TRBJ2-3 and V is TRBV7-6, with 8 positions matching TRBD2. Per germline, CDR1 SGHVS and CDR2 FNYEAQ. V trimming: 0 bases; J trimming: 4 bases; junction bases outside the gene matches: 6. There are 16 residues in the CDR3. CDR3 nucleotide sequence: TGTGCCAGCAGCTTAGCAGCGGGAGTCAGGGCAGATACGCAGTATTTT. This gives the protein CASSLAAGVRADTQYF.

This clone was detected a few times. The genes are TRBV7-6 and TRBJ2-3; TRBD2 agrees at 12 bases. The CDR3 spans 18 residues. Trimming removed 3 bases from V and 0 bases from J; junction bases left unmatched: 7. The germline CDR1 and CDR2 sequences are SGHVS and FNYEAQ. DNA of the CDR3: TGTGCCAGCAGCTTCGCTCTAGCGGGGGGGCGGAGCACAGATACGCAGTATTTT. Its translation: CASSFALAGGRSTDTQYF. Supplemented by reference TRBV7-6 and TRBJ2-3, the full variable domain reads GAGVSQSPRYKVTKRGQDVALRCDPISGHVSLYWYRQALGQGPEFLTYFNYEAQQDKSGLPNDRFSAERPEGSISTLTIQRTEQRDSAMYRCASSFALAGGRSTDTQYFGPGTRLTVL.

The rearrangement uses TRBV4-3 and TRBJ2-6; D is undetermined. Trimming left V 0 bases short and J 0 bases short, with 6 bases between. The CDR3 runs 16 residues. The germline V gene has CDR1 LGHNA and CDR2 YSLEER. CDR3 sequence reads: CASSQDSISGANVLTF. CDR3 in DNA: TGCGCCAGCAGCCAAGATAGCATCTCTGGGGCCAACGTCCTGACTTTC.

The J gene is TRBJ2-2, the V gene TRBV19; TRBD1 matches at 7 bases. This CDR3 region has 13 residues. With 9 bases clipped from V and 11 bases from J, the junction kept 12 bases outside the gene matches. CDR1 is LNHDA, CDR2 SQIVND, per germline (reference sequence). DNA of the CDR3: TGTGCCAGCCAACAGGGGTATGGGATCGAGCTGTTTTTT. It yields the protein CASQQGYGIELFF.

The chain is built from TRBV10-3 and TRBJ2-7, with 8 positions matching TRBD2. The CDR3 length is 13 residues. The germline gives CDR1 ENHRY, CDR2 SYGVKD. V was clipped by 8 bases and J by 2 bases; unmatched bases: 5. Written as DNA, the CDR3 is TGTGCCATCCTCCAGGGACTAGCCTACGAGCAGTACTTC. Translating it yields CAILQGLAYEQYF.

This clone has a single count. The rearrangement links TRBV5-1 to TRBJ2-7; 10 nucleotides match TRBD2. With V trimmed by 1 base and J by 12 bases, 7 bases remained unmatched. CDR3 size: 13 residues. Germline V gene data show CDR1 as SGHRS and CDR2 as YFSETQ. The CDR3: CASSLSSSGSWYF. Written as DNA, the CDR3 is TGCGCCAGCAGCTTGAGTTCTAGCGGGAGTTGGTACTTC.

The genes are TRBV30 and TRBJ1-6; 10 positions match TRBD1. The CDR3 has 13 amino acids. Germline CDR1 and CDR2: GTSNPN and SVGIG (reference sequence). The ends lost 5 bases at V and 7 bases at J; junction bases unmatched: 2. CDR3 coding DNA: TGTGCCTGGGGGACAGGGGCCAATTCACCCCTCCACTTT. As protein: CAWGTGANSPLHF.

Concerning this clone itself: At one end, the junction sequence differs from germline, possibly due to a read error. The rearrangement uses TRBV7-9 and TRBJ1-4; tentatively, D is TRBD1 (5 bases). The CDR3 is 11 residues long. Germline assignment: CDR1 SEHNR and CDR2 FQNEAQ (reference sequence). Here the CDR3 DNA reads TGTTCCAGCAGCTTGATGGGGCAACTGTTTTTT. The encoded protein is CSSSLMGQLFF.

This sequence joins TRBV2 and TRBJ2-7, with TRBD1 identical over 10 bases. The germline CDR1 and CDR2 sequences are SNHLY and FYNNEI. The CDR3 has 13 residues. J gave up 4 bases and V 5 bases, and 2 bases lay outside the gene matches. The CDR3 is CASSKDRGYEQYF. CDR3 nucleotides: TGTGCCAGCAGTAAGGACAGGGGGTACGAGCAGTACTTC.

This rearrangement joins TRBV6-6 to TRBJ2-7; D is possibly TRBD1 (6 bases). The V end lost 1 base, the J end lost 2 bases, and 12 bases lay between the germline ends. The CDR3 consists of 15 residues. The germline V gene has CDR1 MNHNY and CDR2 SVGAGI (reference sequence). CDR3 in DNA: TGTGCCAGCAGTTACTTTGGGACACCCCCCTACGAGCAGTACTTC. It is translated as CASSYFGTPPYEQYF.

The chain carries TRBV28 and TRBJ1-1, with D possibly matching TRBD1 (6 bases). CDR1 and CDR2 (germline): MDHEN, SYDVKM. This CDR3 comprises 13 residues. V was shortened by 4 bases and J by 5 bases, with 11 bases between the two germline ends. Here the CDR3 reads CASSSRGWTEAFF. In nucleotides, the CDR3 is TGTGCCAGCAGTTCCAGGGGATGGACTGAAGCTTTCTTT.

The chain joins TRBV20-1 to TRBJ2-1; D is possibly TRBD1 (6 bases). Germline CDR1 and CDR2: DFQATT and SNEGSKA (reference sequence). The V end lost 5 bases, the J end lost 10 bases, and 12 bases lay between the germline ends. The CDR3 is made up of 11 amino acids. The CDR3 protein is CSASSRGEQFF. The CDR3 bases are TGCAGTGCTTCTAGCAGGGGAGAGCAGTTCTTC.

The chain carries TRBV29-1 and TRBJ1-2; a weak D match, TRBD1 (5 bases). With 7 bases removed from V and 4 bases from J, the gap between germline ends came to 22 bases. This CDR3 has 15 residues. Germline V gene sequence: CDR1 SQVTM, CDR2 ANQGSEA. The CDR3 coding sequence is TGCAGCGCCTCCCCCACAGAGACAGCTTTCTATGGCTACACCTTC. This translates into CSASPTETAFYGYTF.

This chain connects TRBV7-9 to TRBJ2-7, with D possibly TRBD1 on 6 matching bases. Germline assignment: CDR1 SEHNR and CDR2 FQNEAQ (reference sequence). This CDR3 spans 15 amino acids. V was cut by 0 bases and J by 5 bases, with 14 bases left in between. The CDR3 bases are TGTGCCAGCAGCTTAGCATTAATGGGGGCTAACGAGCAGTACTTC. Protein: CASSLALMGANEQYF.

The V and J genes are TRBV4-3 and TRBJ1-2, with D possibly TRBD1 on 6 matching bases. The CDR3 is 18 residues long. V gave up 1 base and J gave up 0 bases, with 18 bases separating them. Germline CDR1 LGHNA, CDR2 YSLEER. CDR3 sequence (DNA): TGCGCCAGCAGCCAAGGACGGACAGATGGGGTTACTAACTATGGCTACACCTTC. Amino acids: CASSQGRTDGVTNYGYTF.

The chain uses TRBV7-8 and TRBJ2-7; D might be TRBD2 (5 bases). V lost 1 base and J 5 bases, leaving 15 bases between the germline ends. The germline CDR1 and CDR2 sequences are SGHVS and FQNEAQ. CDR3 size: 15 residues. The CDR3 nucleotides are TGTGCCAGCAGCTTAGTGGACGGGATGGTCGACGAGCAGTACTTC. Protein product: CASSLVDGMVDEQYF.

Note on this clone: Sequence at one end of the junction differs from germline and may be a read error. The CDR3 region has the DNA TGTGCCAGCAGCCTAAGCCCGGGACTAGCGGGCCAGTCCCAGGGATTC. Protein: CASSLSPGLAGQSQGF. The chain uses TRBV14 and TRBJ2-7, with 12 bases lining up with TRBD2. Germline loops: CDR1 SGHDN, CDR2 FVKESK. This CDR3 spans 16 amino acids.

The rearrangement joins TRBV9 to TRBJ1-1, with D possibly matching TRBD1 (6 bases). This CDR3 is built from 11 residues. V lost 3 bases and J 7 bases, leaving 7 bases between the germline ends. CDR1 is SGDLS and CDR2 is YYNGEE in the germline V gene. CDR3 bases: TGTGCCAGCAGCGGCAGGGGTGAAGCTTTCTTT. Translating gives CASSGRGEAFF.

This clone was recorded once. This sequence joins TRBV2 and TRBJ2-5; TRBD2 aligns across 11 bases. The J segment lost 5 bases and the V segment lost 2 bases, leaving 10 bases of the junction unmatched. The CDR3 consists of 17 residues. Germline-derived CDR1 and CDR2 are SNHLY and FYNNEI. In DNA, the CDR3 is TGTGCCAGCAGTGAATCTGTGACTAGCGGGGTCCGGGAGACCCAGTACTTC. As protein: CASSESVTSGVRETQYF.

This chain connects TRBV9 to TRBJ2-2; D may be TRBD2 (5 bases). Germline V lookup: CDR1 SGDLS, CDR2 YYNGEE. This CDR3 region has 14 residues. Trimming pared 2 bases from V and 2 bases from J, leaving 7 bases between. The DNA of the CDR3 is TGTGCCAGCAGCGTCGGGGTCAACACCGGGGAGCTGTTTTTT. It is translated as CASSVGVNTGELFF.

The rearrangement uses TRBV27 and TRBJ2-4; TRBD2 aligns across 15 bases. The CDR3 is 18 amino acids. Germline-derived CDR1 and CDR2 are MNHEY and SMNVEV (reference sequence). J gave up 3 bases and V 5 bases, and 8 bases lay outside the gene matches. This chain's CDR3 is CASSPGTSGRWGKNIQYF. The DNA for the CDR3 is TGTGCCAGCAGTCCCGGGACTAGCGGGAGGTGGGGCAAAAACATTCAGTACTTC.